The 14 T cell receptor beta chains below come from one sample, sequenced in a study of blood T cell repertoires in COVID-19. TCRdb's copy holds only in-frame clones and misses some; the assay was immunoSEQ multiplex PCR. The table records about 100,000 clones, around four fifths of them present only once. Input material: peripheral blood. The receptors shown here come from a man in his 70s with active or convalescent COVID-19.

CDR3 in DNA: TGTGCCTGGAGTGTACGGGGGGGCACCGAGCAGTACTTC. It translates to CAWSVRGGTEQYF. The chain has TRBV30 and TRBJ2-7; 8 bases align to TRBD2. This CDR3 is built from 13 residues. The V and J ends lost 0 bases and 6 bases, in that order; junction bases with no gene match: 4. CDR1 GTSNPN and CDR2 SVGIG come from the germline V gene (reference sequence).

The rearrangement joins TRBV27 to TRBJ2-1; 8 bases are a match to TRBD2. CDR1 MNHEY and CDR2 SMNVEV come from the germline V gene (reference sequence). Trimming cost V 5 bases and J 4 bases; bases outside gene matches: 4. This CDR3 is built from 14 residues. Here the CDR3 reads CASSISGVYNEQFF. As DNA, the CDR3 is TGTGCCAGCAGTATTAGCGGGGTGTACAATGAGCAGTTCTTC.

This clone appeared a few times. The chain is built from TRBV24-1 and TRBJ2-5; 7 bases line up with TRBD1. Germline V lookup: CDR1 KGHDR, CDR2 SFDVKD. Trimming removed 10 bases from V and 4 bases from J; junction bases left unmatched: 8. This CDR3 comprises 13 residues. DNA of the CDR3: TGTGCCACACCAACAGGGGCAGGAGAGACCCAGTACTTC. It yields the protein CATPTGAGETQYF.

V and J are TRBV23-1 and TRBJ2-3; possible D gene TRBD1, 6 bases. TRBV23-1 is an ORF, with its function uncertain. The CDR3 contains 16 residues. Deletions cut 8 bases from V and 2 bases from J, with 20 bases between. CDR3 coding DNA: TGCGCCAGCCTTCGGGGTGGGCTGGGGGCCACAGATACGCAGTATTTT. Protein: CASLRGGLGATDTQYF.

The V gene is TRBV11-3, the J gene TRBJ2-5; 12 nucleotides line up with TRBD2. The junction had 10 bases not matched to a gene; V was cut back by 3 bases and J by 5 bases. The CDR3 consists of 17 residues. Germline CDR1 reads SGHNT; CDR2 reads YENEEA. The DNA for the CDR3 is TGTGCCAGCAGCTTGCGACTAGCGGGAGAGGTTCGGGAGACCCAGTACTTC. Protein: CASSLRLAGEVRETQYF.

This sequence joins TRBV4-2 and TRBJ1-3; 8 bases fit TRBD1. V lost 0 bases, J lost 0 bases, and 4 bases stayed unmatched. Germline CDR1 LGHNA, CDR2 YNFKEQ. The length of the CDR3 is 17 residues. The CDR3 reads CASSQDRTGGSGNTIYF. Here the CDR3 DNA reads TGTGCCAGCAGCCAAGATCGAACAGGGGGCTCTGGAAACACCATATATTTT.

The rearrangement links TRBV20-1 to TRBJ2-7; 9 nucleotides line up with TRBD2. This CDR3 comprises 15 residues. The J segment lost 0 bases and the V segment lost 3 bases, leaving 6 bases of the junction unmatched. Germline V CDR1 and CDR2: DFQATT, SNEGSKA (reference sequence). CDR3 sequence (DNA): TGCAGTGCTAGTGGACTAGCGCTAAGCTCCTACGAGCAGTACTTC. This gives the protein CSASGLALSSYEQYF.

The CDR3: CASRRQGSNIQYF. In nucleotides, the CDR3 is TGTGCCAGCAGACGACAGGGTTCAAACATTCAGTACTTC. The chain recombines TRBV2 with TRBJ2-4, with 7 bases fitting TRBD1. Germline-derived CDR1 and CDR2 are SNHLY and FYNNEI. V shed 6 bases, J shed 6 bases, and the junction held 5 bases outside the gene matches. The CDR3 is made up of 13 amino acids. The full variable domain, in which reference TRBV2 and TRBJ2-4 provide the parts outside the CDR3, is EPEVTQTPSHQVTQMGQEVILRCVPISNHLYFYWYRQILGQKVEFLVSFYNNEISEKSEIFDDQFSVERPDGSNFTLKIRSTKLEDSAMYFCASRRQGSNIQYFGAGTRLSVL.

This chain connects TRBV5-1 to TRBJ1-1; no definite D call. The CDR3 contains 14 residues. V gave up 0 bases and J gave up 1 base, with 7 bases separating them. Germline values: CDR1 SGHRS, CDR2 YFSETQ. The CDR3 coding sequence is TGCGCCAGCAGCTTGGAAACACAGAACACTGAAGCTTTCTTT. Translating gives CASSLETQNTEAFF.

The V call is TRBV19, the J call TRBJ2-7; 11 bases line up with TRBD1. Trimming at V came to 5 bases and at J to 2 bases, leaving 2 bases not matched to a gene. In germline, CDR1 is LNHDA, CDR2 SQIVND (reference sequence). CDR3 length: 14 residues. The CDR3 bases are TGTGCCAGTAGTGGGACAGGGGGGGCCTACGAGCAGTACTTC. Its protein is CASSGTGGAYEQYF. The whole variable domain, filled in from reference TRBV19 and TRBJ2-7, reads DGGITQSPKYLFRKEGQNVTLSCEQNLNHDAMYWYRQDPGQGLRLIYYSQIVNDFQKGDIAEGYSVSREKKESFPLTVTSAQKNPTAFYLCASSGTGGAYEQYFGPGTRLTVT.

This chain joins TRBV30 and TRBJ1-2; D possibly corresponds to TRBD1 (5 bases). Per germline, CDR1 GTSNPN and CDR2 SVGIG (reference sequence). Trimming left V 2 bases short and J 2 bases short, with 6 bases between. The CDR3 runs to 12 residues. The CDR3 reads CAWSQGNYGYTF. The CDR3 bases are TGTGCCTGGAGTCAGGGAAACTATGGCTACACCTTC.

This sequence joins TRBV11-2 and TRBJ2-1, with TRBD2 matching 9 bases. The CDR3 consists of 15 residues. The V segment lost 6 bases and the J segment 5 bases; nucleotides outside the gene matches: 8. CDR1 SGHAT and CDR2 FQNNGV come from the germline V gene. The CDR3 spells CASSQIAGANNEQFF. DNA of the CDR3: TGTGCCAGCAGTCAGATAGCGGGGGCTAACAATGAGCAGTTCTTC.

The chain's CDR3 is CASSLSGSGYNEQFF. The CDR3, as DNA: TGTGCCAGCAGTCTAAGCGGGAGCGGGTACAATGAGCAGTTCTTC. The chain combines TRBV6-5 with TRBJ2-1, with TRBD2 matching 8 bases. J lost 4 bases, V lost 5 bases, and 7 bases had no gene match. The germline V gene has CDR1 MNHEY and CDR2 SVGAGI. The CDR3 is made up of 15 amino acids.

V and J are TRBV7-6 and TRBJ1-6; D gene uncertain. The V gene lost 5 bases and the J gene lost 6 bases, with 11 bases spanning the gap. This CDR3 spans 14 amino acids. CDR1 and CDR2 (germline): SGHVS, FNYEAQ. The CDR3, as DNA: TGTGCCAGCAGCATGCAGGAGGGTAATTCACCCCTCCACTTT. Translating gives CASSMQEGNSPLHF.